The source of this TCR beta chain is a study of shared clonotypes between healthy human individuals. CDR1 and CDR2 (germline): GTSNPN, SVGIG (reference sequence). This CDR3 spans 14 amino acids. J lost 11 bases, V lost 3 bases, and 11 bases had no gene match. In replicate PCRs of sorted subsets, about 190 ng DNA, approximately 30,000 T cell genomes, was used. TCRdb keeps only in-frame clones here, not all; method: immunoSEQ multiplex PCR. The sample lists about 2.4 million clones, 80% to 95% occurring once. Sequenced input: naive CD4+ T cells from PBMCs. Subset defined: CD45RA+ positively selected. The chain couples TRBV30 to TRBJ1-5, with 9 bases matching TRBD1. The source is a man between 18 and 35 years old in good health. Some clones in this sample may be carry-over from other donors' samples. The CDR3 sequence: CAWRGQGGLTAQHF. CDR3 DNA: TGTGCCTGGAGGGGACAGGGAGGCTTAACAGCCCAGCATTTT.